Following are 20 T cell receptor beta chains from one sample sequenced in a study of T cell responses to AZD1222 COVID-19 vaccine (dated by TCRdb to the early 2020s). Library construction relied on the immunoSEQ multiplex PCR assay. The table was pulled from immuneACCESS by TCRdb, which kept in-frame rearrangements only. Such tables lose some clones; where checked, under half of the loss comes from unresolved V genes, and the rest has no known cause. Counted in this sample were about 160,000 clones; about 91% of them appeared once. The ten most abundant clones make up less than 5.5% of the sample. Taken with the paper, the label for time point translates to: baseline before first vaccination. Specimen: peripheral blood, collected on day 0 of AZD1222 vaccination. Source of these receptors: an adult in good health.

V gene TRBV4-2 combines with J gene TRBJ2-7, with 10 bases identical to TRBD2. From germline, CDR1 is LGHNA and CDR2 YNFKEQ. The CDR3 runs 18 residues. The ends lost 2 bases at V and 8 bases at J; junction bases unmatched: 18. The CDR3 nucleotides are TGTGCCAGCAGCCAATCAAGTACCGGGAGGACTAGCGGACTACAGCAGTACTTC. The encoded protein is CASSQSSTGRTSGLQQYF.

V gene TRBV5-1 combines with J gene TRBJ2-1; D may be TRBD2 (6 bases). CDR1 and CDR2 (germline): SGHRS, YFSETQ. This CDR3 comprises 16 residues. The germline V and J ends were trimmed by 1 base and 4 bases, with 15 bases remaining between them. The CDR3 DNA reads TGCGCCAGCAGCTTGTCTCTGCGGGGCCCTTACAATGAGCAGTTCTTC. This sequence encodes CASSLSLRGPYNEQFF. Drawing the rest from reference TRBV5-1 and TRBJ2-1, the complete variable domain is KAGVTQTPRYLIKTRGQQVTLSCSPISGHRSVSWYQQTPGQGLQFLFEYFSETQRNKGNFPGRFSGRQFSNSRSEMNVSTLELGDSALYLCASSLSLRGPYNEQFFGPGTRLTVL.

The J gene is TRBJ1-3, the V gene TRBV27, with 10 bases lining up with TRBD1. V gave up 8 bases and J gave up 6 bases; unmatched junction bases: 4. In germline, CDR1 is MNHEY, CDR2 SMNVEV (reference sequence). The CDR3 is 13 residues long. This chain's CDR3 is CASRGTGENTIYF. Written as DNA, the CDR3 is TGTGCCAGCCGGGGGACAGGGGAAAACACCATATATTTT.

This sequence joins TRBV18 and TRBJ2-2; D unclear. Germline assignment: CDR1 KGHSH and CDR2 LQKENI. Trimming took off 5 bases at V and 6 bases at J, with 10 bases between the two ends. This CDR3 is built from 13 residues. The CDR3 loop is CASSDGNSGELFF. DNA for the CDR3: TGTGCCAGCTCAGACGGAAATTCCGGGGAGCTGTTTTTT.

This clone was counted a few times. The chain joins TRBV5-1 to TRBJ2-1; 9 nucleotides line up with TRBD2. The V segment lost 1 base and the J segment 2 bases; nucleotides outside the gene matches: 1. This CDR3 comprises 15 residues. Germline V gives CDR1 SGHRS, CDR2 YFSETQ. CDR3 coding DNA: TGCGCCAGCAGCTTGTTAGCGGGGGCCTACAATGAGCAGTTCTTC. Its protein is CASSLLAGAYNEQFF.

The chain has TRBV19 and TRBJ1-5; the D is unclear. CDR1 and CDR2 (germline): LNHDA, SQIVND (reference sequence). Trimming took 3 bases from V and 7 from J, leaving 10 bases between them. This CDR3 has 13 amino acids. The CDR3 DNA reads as TGTGCCAGTAGTATCGAAGGGTACCAGCCCCAGCATTTT. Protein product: CASSIEGYQPQHF. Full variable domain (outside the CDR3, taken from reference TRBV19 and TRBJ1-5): DGGITQSPKYLFRKEGQNVTLSCEQNLNHDAMYWYRQDPGQGLRLIYYSQIVNDFQKGDIAEGYSVSREKKESFPLTVTSAQKNPTAFYLCASSIEGYQPQHFGDGTRLSIL.

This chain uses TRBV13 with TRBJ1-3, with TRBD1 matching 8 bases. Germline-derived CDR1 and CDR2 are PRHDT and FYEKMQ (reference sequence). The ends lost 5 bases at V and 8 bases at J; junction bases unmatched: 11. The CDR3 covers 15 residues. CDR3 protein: CASSPRTGRADTIYF. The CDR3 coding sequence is TGTGCCAGCAGCCCTCGGACAGGGCGGGCGGACACCATATATTTT.

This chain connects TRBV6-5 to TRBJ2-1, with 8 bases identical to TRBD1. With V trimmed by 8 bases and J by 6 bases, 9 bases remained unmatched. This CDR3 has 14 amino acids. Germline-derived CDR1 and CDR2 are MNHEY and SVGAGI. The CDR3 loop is CASGRTGYFNEQFF. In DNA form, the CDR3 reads TGTGCCAGCGGGAGGACAGGGTATTTCAATGAGCAGTTCTTC.

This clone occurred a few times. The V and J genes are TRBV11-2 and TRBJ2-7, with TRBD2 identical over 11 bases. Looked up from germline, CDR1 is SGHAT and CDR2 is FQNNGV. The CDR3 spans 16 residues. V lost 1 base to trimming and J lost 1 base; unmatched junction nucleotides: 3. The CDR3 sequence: CASSLVAGGSSYEQYF. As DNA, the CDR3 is TGTGCCAGCAGCTTAGTAGCGGGAGGGAGTTCCTACGAGCAGTACTTC.

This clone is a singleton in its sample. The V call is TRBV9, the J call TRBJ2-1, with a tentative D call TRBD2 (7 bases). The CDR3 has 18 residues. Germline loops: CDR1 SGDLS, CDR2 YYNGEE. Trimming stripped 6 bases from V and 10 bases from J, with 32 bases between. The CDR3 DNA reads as TGTGCCAGCACCCGGGGGCAGGGGTCGAGCCTAGCGGTTGGGGAGCAGTTCTTC. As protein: CASTRGQGSSLAVGEQFF. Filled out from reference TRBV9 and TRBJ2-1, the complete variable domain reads DSGVTQTPKHLITATGQRVTLRCSPRSGDLSVYWYQQSLDQGLQFLIQYYNGEERAKGNILERFSAQQFPDLHSELNLSSLELGDSALYFCASTRGQGSSLAVGEQFFGPGTRLTVL.

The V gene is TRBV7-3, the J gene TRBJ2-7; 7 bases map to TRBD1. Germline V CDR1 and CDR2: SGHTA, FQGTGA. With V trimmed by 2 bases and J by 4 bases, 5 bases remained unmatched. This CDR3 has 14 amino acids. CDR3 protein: CASSLLGTAYEQYF. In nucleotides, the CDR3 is TGTGCCAGCAGCTTACTCGGGACAGCTTACGAGCAGTACTTC.

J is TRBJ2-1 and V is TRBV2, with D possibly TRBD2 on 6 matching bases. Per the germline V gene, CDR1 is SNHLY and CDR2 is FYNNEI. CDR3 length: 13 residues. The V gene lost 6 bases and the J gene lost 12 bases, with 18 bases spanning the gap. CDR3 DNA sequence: TGTGCCAGCAGGGGGGTTAGCGGAGTGCCGCAGTTCTTC. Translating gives CASRGVSGVPQFF. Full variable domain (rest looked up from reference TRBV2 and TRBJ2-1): EPEVTQTPSHQVTQMGQEVILRCVPISNHLYFYWYRQILGQKVEFLVSFYNNEISEKSEIFDDQFSVERPDGSNFTLKIRSTKLEDSAMYFCASRGVSGVPQFFGPGTRLTVL.

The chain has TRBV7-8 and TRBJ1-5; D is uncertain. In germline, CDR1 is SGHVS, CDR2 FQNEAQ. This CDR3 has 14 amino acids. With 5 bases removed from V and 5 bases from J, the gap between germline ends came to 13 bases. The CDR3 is CASSPPGKYQPQHF. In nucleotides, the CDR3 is TGTGCCAGCAGCCCCCCGGGGAAGTATCAGCCCCAGCATTTT.

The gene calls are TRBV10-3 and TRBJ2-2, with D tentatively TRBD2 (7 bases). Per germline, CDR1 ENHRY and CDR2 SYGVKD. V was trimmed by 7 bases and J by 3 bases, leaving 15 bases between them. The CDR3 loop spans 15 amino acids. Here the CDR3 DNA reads TGTGCCATCAAGGCGGGGGCGCCGGACACCGGGGAGCTGTTTTTT. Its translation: CAIKAGAPDTGELFF.

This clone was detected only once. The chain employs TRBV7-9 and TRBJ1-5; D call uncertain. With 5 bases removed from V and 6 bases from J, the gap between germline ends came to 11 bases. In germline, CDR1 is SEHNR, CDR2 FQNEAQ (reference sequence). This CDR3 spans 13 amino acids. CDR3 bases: TGTGCCAGCAGCCGAAGAGAGGGTCAGCCCCAGCATTTT. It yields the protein CASSRREGQPQHF. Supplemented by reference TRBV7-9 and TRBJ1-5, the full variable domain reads DTGVSQNPRHKITKRGQNVTFRCDPISEHNRLYWYRQTLGQGPEFLTYFQNEAQLEKSRLLSDRFSAERPKGSFSTLEIQRTEQGDSAMYLCASSRREGQPQHFGDGTRLSIL.

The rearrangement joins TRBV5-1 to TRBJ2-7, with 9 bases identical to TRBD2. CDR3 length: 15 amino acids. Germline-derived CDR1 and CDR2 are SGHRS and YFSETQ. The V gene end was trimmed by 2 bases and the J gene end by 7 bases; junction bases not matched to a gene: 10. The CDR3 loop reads CASSFIAGGPGEQYF. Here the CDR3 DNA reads TGCGCCAGCAGCTTTATTGCGGGAGGGCCCGGGGAGCAGTACTTC.

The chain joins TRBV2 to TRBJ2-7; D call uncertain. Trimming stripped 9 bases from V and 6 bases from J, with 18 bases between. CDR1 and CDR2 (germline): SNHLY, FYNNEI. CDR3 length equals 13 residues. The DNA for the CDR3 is TGTGCCAGTAAACAGCGTCCAAACCCCGAGCAGTACTTC. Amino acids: CASKQRPNPEQYF.

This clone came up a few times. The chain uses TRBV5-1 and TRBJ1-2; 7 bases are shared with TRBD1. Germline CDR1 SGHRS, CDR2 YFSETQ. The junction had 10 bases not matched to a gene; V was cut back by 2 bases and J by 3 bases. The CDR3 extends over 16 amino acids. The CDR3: CASSLGGRDSHYGYTF. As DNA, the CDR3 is TGCGCCAGCAGCTTAGGTGGCAGGGACAGCCACTATGGCTACACCTTC.

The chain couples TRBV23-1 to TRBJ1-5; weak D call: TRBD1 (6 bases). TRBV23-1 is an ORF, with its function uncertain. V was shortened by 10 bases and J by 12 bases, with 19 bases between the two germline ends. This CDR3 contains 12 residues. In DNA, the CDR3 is TGCGCCACGGCCCAGGGGCATTGCGACCAGCATTTT. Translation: CATAQGHCDQHF.

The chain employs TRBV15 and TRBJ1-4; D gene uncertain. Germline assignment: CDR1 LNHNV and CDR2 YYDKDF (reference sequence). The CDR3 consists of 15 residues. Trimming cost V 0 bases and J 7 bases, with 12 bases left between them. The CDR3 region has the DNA TGTGCCACCAGCAGAGATCTGGGGAGGACTGAAAAACTGTTTTTT. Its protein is CATSRDLGRTEKLFF.